A selection of T cell receptor beta chains follows, all from one sample in a study of human T cells and chemical hapten exposure. TCRdb fed the RACE reads into MiXCR, producing one record per CDR3 protein. The sample shows around 350,000 distinct CDR3 sequences, approximately 5% of them seen only once. Sample: whole blood, taken in connection with sensitization to the hapten diphenylcyclopropenone (DPC). The receptors here all came from a woman younger than 35 with alopecia areata. Some clones in this sample may be carry-over from other donors' samples. Each CDR3 is given with its conserved first and last residue. Fields, in order: J gene, V gene, CDR3 protein.

j_call: TRBJ2-1
v_call: TRBV6-5
cdr3_aa: CASKAGGRNEQFF

j_call: TRBJ2-3
v_call: TRBV6-2/TRBV6-3
cdr3_aa: CASTRGAGEDTQYF

j_call: TRBJ2-7
v_call: TRBV10-3
cdr3_aa: CAISESNSPEQYF

j_call: TRBJ1-2
v_call: TRBV12-3/TRBV12-4
cdr3_aa: CASRPGAEGYTF

j_call: TRBJ1-6
v_call: TRBV7-2
cdr3_aa: CASSPKRSTDDNSPLHF

j_call: TRBJ2-1
v_call: TRBV6-5
cdr3_aa: CASSSHRGEQFF

j_call: TRBJ1-4
v_call: TRBV12-3/TRBV12-4
cdr3_aa: CASSGDITHTTNEKLFF

j_call: TRBJ1-4
v_call: TRBV20-1
cdr3_aa: CSARPLMRSFEKLFF

j_call: TRBJ2-1
v_call: TRBV27
cdr3_aa: CATREGASYEQFF

j_call: TRBJ1-1
v_call: TRBV7-3
cdr3_aa: CASSLLEETEAFF

j_call: TRBJ2-1
v_call: TRBV12-3/TRBV12-4
cdr3_aa: CASSLGGGEFYNEQFF

j_call: TRBJ2-1
v_call: TRBV7-8
cdr3_aa: CASSLLSSGTGGYNEQFF

j_call: TRBJ1-1
v_call: TRBV7-8
cdr3_aa: CASSGVGYTEAFF

j_call: TRBJ1-5
v_call: TRBV5-5
cdr3_aa: CASSFGKAQHF

j_call: TRBJ2-2
v_call: TRBV11-2
cdr3_aa: CASRLASGQSNTGELFF